The T cell receptor beta chain described here comes from a study of blood T cell repertoires in COVID-19. Losses at the gene ends were 11 bases for V and 5 bases for J; bases not matched to a gene: 13. The germline CDR1 and CDR2 sequences are ENHRY and SYGVKD. The CDR3 loop spans 14 amino acids. Here immunoSEQ multiplex PCR was the method, and the copy in TCRdb shows in-frame clones only, minus some. The sample carries under 350,000 clones, around nine tenths recorded once. Specimen: PBMCs or T cells enriched from blood (not recorded which). The clonotype was recovered from a man in his fifties or sixties who had recovered from COVID-19. This rearrangement joins TRBV10-3 to TRBJ1-1; 8 nucleotides line up with TRBD1. The DNA of the CDR3 is TGTGCCGCCCGAGAGGCCAGGGGGCCTACTGAAGCTTTCTTT. Encoded protein: CAAREARGPTEAFF.